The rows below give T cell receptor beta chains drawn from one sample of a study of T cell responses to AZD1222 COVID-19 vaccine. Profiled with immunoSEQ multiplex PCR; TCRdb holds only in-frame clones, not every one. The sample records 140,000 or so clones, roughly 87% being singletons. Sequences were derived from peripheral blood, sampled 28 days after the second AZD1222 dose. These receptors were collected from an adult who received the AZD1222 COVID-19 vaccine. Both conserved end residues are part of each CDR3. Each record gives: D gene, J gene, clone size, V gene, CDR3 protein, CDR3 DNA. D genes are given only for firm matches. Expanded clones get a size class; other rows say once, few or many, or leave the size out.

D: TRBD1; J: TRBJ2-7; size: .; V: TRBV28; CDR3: CASSRQGLHEQYF; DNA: TGTGCCAGCAGCCGACAGGGTCTCCACGAGCAGTACTTC
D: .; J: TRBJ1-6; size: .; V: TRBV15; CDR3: CATSRARQAVGTLHF; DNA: TGTGCCACCAGCAGAGCACGACAGGCGGTTGGGACCCTCCACTTT
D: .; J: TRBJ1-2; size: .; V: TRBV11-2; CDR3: CASSLEGGGYGYTF; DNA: TGTGCCAGCAGCTTGGAGGGTGGAGGCTATGGCTACACCTTC
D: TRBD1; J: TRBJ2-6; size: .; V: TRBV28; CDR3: CASSLLGRQGAAGANVLTF; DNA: TGTGCCAGCAGTTTATTAGGTCGACAGGGGGCTGCTGGGGCCAACGTCCTGACTTTC
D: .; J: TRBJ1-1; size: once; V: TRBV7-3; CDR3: CASSLYRDTEAFF; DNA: TGTGCCAGCAGCTTATACAGGGACACTGAAGCTTTCTTT
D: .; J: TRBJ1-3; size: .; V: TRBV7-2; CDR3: CASSLNRAGYSGNTIYF; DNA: TGTGCCAGCAGCTTGAACAGGGCCGGGTACTCTGGAAACACCATATATTTT
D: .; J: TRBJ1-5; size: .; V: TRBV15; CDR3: CATSREEGGLYGNQPQHF; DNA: TGTGCCACCAGCAGAGAGGAAGGAGGCCTTTATGGCAATCAGCCCCAGCATTTT
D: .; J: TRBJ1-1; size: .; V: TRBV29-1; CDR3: CSVIWDTPWPNTEAFF; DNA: TGCAGCGTGATATGGGACACCCCCTGGCCCAACACTGAAGCTTTCTTT
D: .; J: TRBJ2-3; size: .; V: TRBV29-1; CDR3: CSVSQTDTQYF; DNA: TGCAGCGTTTCACAGACAGATACGCAGTATTTT
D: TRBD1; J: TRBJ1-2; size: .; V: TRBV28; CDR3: CASSGGTGGYFYGYTF; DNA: TGTGCCAGCAGCGGTGGGACAGGGGGCTACTTTTATGGCTACACCTTC
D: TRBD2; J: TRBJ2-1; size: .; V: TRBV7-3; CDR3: CASSPRAGGPSNEQFF; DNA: TGTGCCAGCAGCCCAAGGGCGGGAGGGCCGAGCAATGAGCAGTTCTTC
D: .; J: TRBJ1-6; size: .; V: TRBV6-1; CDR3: CASSDSRRQTNSPLHF; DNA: TGTGCCAGCAGTGATAGTAGGCGACAGACTAATTCACCCCTCCACTTT
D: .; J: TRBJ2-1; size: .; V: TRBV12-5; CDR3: CASGFASTPDEQFF; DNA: TGTGCTAGTGGTTTTGCGTCGACACCTGATGAGCAGTTCTTC
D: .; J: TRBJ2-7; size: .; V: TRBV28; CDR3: CASSSGLHAGEQYF; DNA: TGTGCCAGCAGTTCCGGACTCCACGCAGGCGAGCAGTACTTC
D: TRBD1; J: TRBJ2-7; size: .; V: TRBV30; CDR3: CAWSGQGWEQYF; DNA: TGTGCCTGGAGTGGACAGGGGTGGGAGCAGTACTTC
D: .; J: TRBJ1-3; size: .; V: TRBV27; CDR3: CASSRIGGAQGNTIYF; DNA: TGTGCCAGCAGTCGGATCGGGGGGGCGCAGGGAAACACCATATATTTT
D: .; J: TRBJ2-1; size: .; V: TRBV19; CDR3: CASSAPGTLGSEQFF; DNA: TGTGCCAGTAGTGCTCCCGGGACTTTGGGCTCTGAGCAGTTCTTC
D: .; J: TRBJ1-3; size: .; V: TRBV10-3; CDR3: CAIPGEGDTIYF; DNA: TGTGCCATCCCCGGGGAGGGCGACACCATATATTTT
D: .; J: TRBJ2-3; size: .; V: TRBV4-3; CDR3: CASSQGRGTDTQYF; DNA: TGCGCCAGCAGCCAGGGGAGAGGCACAGATACGCAGTATTTT
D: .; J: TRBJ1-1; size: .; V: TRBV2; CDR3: CASRLRGNTEAFF; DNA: TGTGCCAGCAGGCTCCGGGGGAACACTGAAGCTTTCTTT
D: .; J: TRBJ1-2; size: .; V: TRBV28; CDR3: CASSFMGYGYTF; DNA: TGTGCCAGCAGTTTTATGGGTTATGGCTACACCTTC
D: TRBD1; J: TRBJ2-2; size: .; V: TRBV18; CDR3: CASSPGQSNTGELFF; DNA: TGTGCCAGCTCACCGGGACAGTCGAACACCGGGGAGCTGTTTTTT
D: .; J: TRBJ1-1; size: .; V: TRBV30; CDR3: CAWSVLRQGEAFF; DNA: TGTGCCTGGAGTGTACTGCGGCAGGGCGAAGCTTTCTTT
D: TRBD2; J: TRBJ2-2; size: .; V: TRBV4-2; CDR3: CASTPRSSGRDTGELFF; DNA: TGTGCCAGCACCCCTCGTTCTAGCGGGAGGGACACCGGGGAGCTGTTTTTT
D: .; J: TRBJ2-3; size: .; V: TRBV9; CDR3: CASSVDVGADTQYF; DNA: TGTGCCAGCAGCGTAGACGTAGGGGCAGATACGCAGTATTTT
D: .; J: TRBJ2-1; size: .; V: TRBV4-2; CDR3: CASSQLAVNEQFF; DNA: TGTGCCAGCAGCCAACTAGCTGTAAATGAGCAGTTCTTC
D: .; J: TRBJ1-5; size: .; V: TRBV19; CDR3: CASSSYKGGGGGNQPQHF; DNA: TGTGCCAGTAGTTCGTACAAGGGAGGGGGTGGCGGCAATCAGCCCCAGCATTTT
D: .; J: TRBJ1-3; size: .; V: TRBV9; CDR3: CASSVDPLENTIYF; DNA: TGTGCCAGCAGCGTTGACCCGCTGGAAAACACCATATATTTT
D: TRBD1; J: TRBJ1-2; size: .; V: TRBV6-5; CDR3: CASSFGTGTYGYTF; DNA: TGTGCCAGCAGTTTCGGGACAGGCACATATGGCTACACCTTC
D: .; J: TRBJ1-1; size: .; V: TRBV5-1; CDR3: CASSHGQPNTEAFF; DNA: TGCGCCAGCAGCCATGGACAGCCGAACACTGAAGCTTTCTTT
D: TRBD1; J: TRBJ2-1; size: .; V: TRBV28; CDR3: CASSSPQGARDNEQFF; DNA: TGTGCCAGCAGTTCGCCCCAGGGGGCGAGGGACAATGAGCAGTTCTTC
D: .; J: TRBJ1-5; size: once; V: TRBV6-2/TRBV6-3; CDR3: CASSYWSGDSNQPQHF; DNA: TGTGCCAGCAGTTACTGGTCAGGTGATAGCAATCAGCCCCAGCATTTT
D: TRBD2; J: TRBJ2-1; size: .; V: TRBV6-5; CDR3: CASSYGLVSYNEQFF; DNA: TGTGCCAGCAGTTATGGACTAGTTAGTTACAATGAGCAGTTCTTC
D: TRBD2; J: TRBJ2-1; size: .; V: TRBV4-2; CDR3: CASSQDKSPQKREVQGGEQFF; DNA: TGTGCCAGCAGCCAAGATAAGTCTCCCCAAAAGCGGGAGGTCCAAGGGGGTGAGCAGTTCTTC
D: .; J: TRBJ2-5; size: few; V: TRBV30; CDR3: CAWSVGRETQYF; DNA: TGTGCCTGGAGTGTAGGACGTGAGACCCAGTACTTC
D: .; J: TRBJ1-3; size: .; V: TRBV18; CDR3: CASSQGLSGNTIYF; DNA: TGTGCCAGCTCCCAGGGCCTCTCTGGAAACACCATATATTTT
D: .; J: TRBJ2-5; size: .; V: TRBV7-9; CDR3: CASSLGGVFQETQYF; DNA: TGTGCCAGCAGCTTAGGCGGGGTTTTCCAAGAGACCCAGTACTTC
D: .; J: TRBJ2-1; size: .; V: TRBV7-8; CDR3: CASSLPVDRYYNEQFF; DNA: TGTGCCAGCAGCCTACCGGTTGACAGGTACTACAATGAGCAGTTCTTC